One sample yielded the 9 T cell receptor beta chains listed below, sequenced in a study of Graves' ophthalmopathy and Graves' hyperthyroidism. RNA transcripts were the template, and TCR beta CDR3 regions were amplified from them. RT-PCR with HTBI primers came first, then second-round multiplex PCR. TCRdb re-called the multiplex PCR reads with MiXCR, one entry per CDR3 protein. The data hold over 500,000 distinct CDR3 sequences, with approximately 22% observed a single time. The sequenced sample was peripheral blood. These receptors were obtained from a woman aged 18-30 years with stable Graves' hyperthyroidism. Some clones in this sample may be carry-over from other donors' samples.

The sample holds a few counts of this clonotype. The gene calls are TRBV7-9 and TRBJ1-1; D is uncertain. Germline CDR1 and CDR2: SEHNR and FQNEAQ (reference sequence). The germline V and J ends were trimmed by 1 base and 2 bases, with 11 bases remaining between them. The CDR3 is 15 residues long. The CDR3 region is CASSLDVGSNTEAFF. CDR3 in DNA: TGTGCCAGCAGCTTAGATGTAGGGTCCAACACTGAAGCTTTCTTT. Full variable domain (remainder filled in from reference TRBV7-9 and TRBJ1-1): DTGVSQNPRHKITKRGQNVTFRCDPISEHNRLYWYRQTLGQGPEFLTYFQNEAQLEKSRLLSDRFSAERPKGSFSTLEIQRTEQGDSAMYLCASSLDVGSNTEAFFGQGTRLTVV.

There are many counts of this clonotype. The chain links TRBV18 to TRBJ1-6; no clear D gene. The germline V gene encodes CDR1 KGHSH and CDR2 LQKENI. The length of the CDR3 is 13 residues. Trimming pared 2 bases from V and 10 bases from J, leaving 9 bases between. The CDR3 DNA sequence: TGTGCCAGCTCACCATCGAGGGAGTCACCCCTCCACTTT. Protein product: CASSPSRESPLHF.

V usage is TRBV11-2 and J usage is TRBJ1-2, with 7 nucleotides matching TRBD1. There are 15 residues in the CDR3. The J segment lost 6 bases and the V segment lost 5 bases, leaving 12 bases of the junction unmatched. CDR1 is SGHAT and CDR2 is FQNNGV in the germline V gene. CDR3 amino acids: CASSPIRRTGDGYTF. CDR3 in DNA: TGTGCCAGCAGCCCCATCCGACGGACAGGAGATGGCTACACCTTC.

This sequence joins TRBV25-1 and TRBJ1-3; D remains ambiguous. V lost 1 base and J 11 bases, leaving 9 bases between the germline ends. Germline V CDR1 and CDR2: MGHDK, SYGVNS. This CDR3 region has 12 residues. CDR3 nucleotides: TGTGCCAGCAGTGAATCCCTTGGCCCCATATATTTT. Its protein product is CASSESLGPIYF.

The rearrangement joins TRBV18 to TRBJ2-7, with 7 positions matching TRBD1. Germline V gives CDR1 KGHSH, CDR2 LQKENI. After removal of 3 bases from V and 3 bases from J, the junction contained 8 bases not matched to a gene. The CDR3 runs to 15 residues. CDR3 DNA sequence: TGTGCCAGCTCACCGGGACAGAGGATCAGCTACGAGCAGTACTTC. Translating it yields CASSPGQRISYEQYF.

This chain links TRBV19 with TRBJ2-2, with a tentative D call TRBD1 (6 bases). CDR1 LNHDA and CDR2 SQIVND come from the germline V gene (reference sequence). Between the trimmed V and J ends, which lost 6 bases and 1 base, there was a span of 12 bases. The length of the CDR3 is 15 residues. The chain's CDR3 is CASRTGTQNTGELFF. The CDR3 DNA reads TGTGCCAGTAGAACCGGGACACAGAACACCGGGGAGCTGTTTTTT.

The table lists this clonotype with many counts. This chain joins TRBV30 and TRBJ1-2; D gene unclear. CDR3 length: 12 residues. Germline V gene data show CDR1 as GTSNPN and CDR2 as SVGIG (reference sequence). With 1 base removed from V and 4 bases from J, the gap between germline ends came to 7 bases. The CDR3: CAWSAAVYGYTF. The CDR3 DNA is TGTGCCTGGAGTGCGGCAGTCTATGGCTACACCTTC.

This clonotype occurred a few times. The chain combines TRBV5-6 with TRBJ1-1; 7 bases map to TRBD1. The CDR3 covers 15 residues. The junction had 7 bases not matched to a gene; V was cut back by 4 bases and J by 1 base. Germline V gene sequence: CDR1 SGHDT, CDR2 YYEEEE. The CDR3 protein is CASSPEDRSNTEAFF. The CDR3 nucleotides are TGTGCCAGCAGCCCCGAGGACAGGTCGAACACTGAAGCTTTCTTT. The entire variable domain, with the rest obtained from reference TRBV5-6 and TRBJ1-1, is as follows: DAGVTQSPTHLIKTRGQQVTLRCSPKSGHDTVSWYQQALGQGPQFIFQYYEEEERQRGNFPDRFSGHQFPNYSSELNVNALLLGDSALYLCASSPEDRSNTEAFFGQGTRLTVV.

The sample holds many counts of this clonotype. CDR3 sequence: CASSFGTVSSYEQYF. The CDR3 DNA follows: TGTGCCAGCAGCTTTGGGACAGTTAGCTCCTACGAGCAGTACTTC. The chain combines TRBV11-2 with TRBJ2-7, with 7 bases aligning to TRBD1. The CDR3 is 15 residues long. Germline CDR1 is SGHAT and CDR2 is FQNNGV. V shed 3 bases, J shed 0 bases, and the junction held 5 bases outside the gene matches.